This entry features one T cell receptor (beta chain) sequence. What it binds is unknown. Using a J-beta primer mix together with a sample-barcoded 5' primer, a second PCR was run for roughly 6 to 11 cycles. TCRdb analysed the 5' RACE reads with MiXCR anew, one entry per CDR3 protein. The table includes about 800,000 distinct CDR3 sequences, about 25% detected once. Germline CDR1 and CDR2: LGHDT and YNNKEL (reference sequence). Trimming took off 0 bases at V and 6 bases at J, with 8 bases between the two ends. The length of the CDR3 is 13 residues. The record originates from a study of blood T cells in healthy people across ages. Study background: Template switching recovered approximately one barcoded beta molecule for every two T cells. Study observations and caveats: Per-million-T-cell TCR beta diversity fell roughly linearly with age.

This sample also appeared in a second study, on T cells of mothers and their children.

This rearrangement joins TRBV3-1 to TRBJ1-1; no reliable D call. The sample comprised blood. The receptor was derived from a boy aged 10-17 years in good health. The CDR3 reads CASSQDRVSEAFF. CDR3 DNA: TGTGCCAGCAGCCAAGATCGGGTGTCTGAAGCTTTCTTT.